Listed below are T cell receptor beta chains from one sample, sequenced in a study of OX40 agonist ivuxolimab in advanced cancers. TCRdb keeps only in-frame clones here, not all; method: immunoSEQ multiplex PCR. The sample yields about 71,000 clones, approximately 91% seen once. This sample comprised CD4+ or CD8+ T cells sorted from blood, obtained in a trial of the OX40 agonist ivuxolimab. These receptors all come from an adult with an advanced solid tumor such as melanoma, head and neck, liver or kidney cancer. Each CDR3 is given without its conserved first and last residue. Fields, in order: J gene, clone size, V gene, CDR3 length, CDR3 protein. Clone size appears in some rows only: once, few, many, or a class for an expanded clone.

j_gene: TRBJ2-7; abundance: -; v_gene: TRBV6-5; len: 11; CDR3aa: ASRSDVSYEQY
j_gene: TRBJ1-2; abundance: -; v_gene: TRBV4-3; len: 13; CDR3aa: ASSQGGTAFYGYT
j_gene: TRBJ2-5; abundance: -; v_gene: TRBV5-8; len: 14; CDR3aa: ASSFGLAATGETQY
j_gene: TRBJ1-2; abundance: -; v_gene: TRBV4-2; len: 14; CDR3aa: ASSQLGQGLIYGYT
j_gene: TRBJ1-5; abundance: -; v_gene: TRBV30; len: 12; CDR3aa: AWSVGQGNQPQH
j_gene: TRBJ1-5; abundance: -; v_gene: TRBV28; len: 11; CDR3aa: AATGHDNQPQH
j_gene: TRBJ2-1; abundance: once; v_gene: TRBV7-9; len: 14; CDR3aa: ASSSKSGPGRDEQF
j_gene: TRBJ2-2; abundance: -; v_gene: TRBV27; len: 13; CDR3aa: ASSFGQTNTGELF
j_gene: TRBJ1-1; abundance: -; v_gene: TRBV4-1; len: 14; CDR3aa: ASSQGVDSLNTEAF
j_gene: TRBJ1-1; abundance: -; v_gene: TRBV29-1; len: 12; CDR3aa: SVVGGTENTEAF
j_gene: TRBJ2-3; abundance: -; v_gene: TRBV11-3; len: 16; CDR3aa: ASSTSLETSDLTDTQY
j_gene: TRBJ2-7; abundance: -; v_gene: TRBV9; len: 14; CDR3aa: ASSVGWQGGYYEQY
j_gene: TRBJ2-5; abundance: -; v_gene: TRBV6-6; len: 12; CDR3aa: ASSLRGSQETQY
j_gene: TRBJ1-3; abundance: -; v_gene: TRBV7-9; len: 11; CDR3aa: ASSPRSGNTIY
j_gene: TRBJ1-1; abundance: -; v_gene: TRBV5-8; len: 9; CDR3aa: ASSLDQGVG